The T cell receptor (beta chain) under discussion was sequenced for a study of tumor-infiltrating lymphocytes in primary liver carcinoma. Across the study: Tumor lesions were T1-T3 N0M0 and spanned about 4.2 to 10 cm.

On this clonotype: Its target is not known. One end of the junction fails to match germline, which may point to a read error.

TCR beta cDNA came from about 450 ng total RNA, primed with a constant-region primer. Modified slightly, ARM-PCR produced TCR beta libraries over three nested multiplex PCR rounds. TRBV1-TRBV30 forward primers paired with a C-beta reverse primer drove the first two PCR rounds, about 10 cycles each. TCRdb passed the multiplex PCR reads through MiXCR, listing each CDR3 protein once. The table lists roughly 30,000 distinct CDR3 sequences, around 80% of them singletons. Germline loops: CDR1 SGHDT, CDR2 YYEEEE. The CDR3 sequence is 14 residues long. Study observations and caveats: Only about 8-25% of top clones spanned all five tumor regions.

Between roughly 17 and 30 mg of unsorted bulk tissue served as the source from which RNA and DNA were co-extracted. Each sampled tumor had five separate regions taken from it. V usage is TRBV5-6 and J usage is TRBJ1-1, with D possibly being TRBD1 (5 bases). The TCR originated in a man aged 40-49 years with primary liver carcinoma and hepatitis B virus infection. Sample: liver tumor tissue from sampling region 5. Subset noted: tumor region T5, tumor centre. The CDR3 here is CASSHMRGGTGAFF. The CDR3 coding sequence is TGTGCCAGCAGCCATATGAGGGGCGGGACTGGAGCTTTCTTT.